This entry lists 20 T cell receptor beta chains sequenced from one sample in a study of T cells in Graves' hyperthyroidism and ophthalmopathy. TCR beta CDR3 regions were amplified from RNA. In the first-round RT-PCR of the TCR CDR3, the HTBI primer set was used. TCRdb re-called the multiplex PCR reads with MiXCR, one entry per CDR3 protein. This table holds over 450,000 distinct CDR3 sequences, about 15% found once. Sequencing input: blood. The receptor set was obtained from a woman younger than 30 with Graves' ophthalmopathy.

This clonotype appeared a few times. This chain joins TRBV19 and TRBJ1-2, with TRBD1 as a possible D gene (6 bases). Germline V lookup: CDR1 LNHDA, CDR2 SQIVND (reference sequence). This CDR3 is 15 amino acids long. V gave up 6 bases and J gave up 6 bases, with 20 bases separating them. The chain's CDR3 is CASSPSRDKSNGYTF. CDR3 nucleotide sequence: TGTGCCAGTAGCCCTTCTAGGGACAAATCAAATGGCTACACCTTC.

Ten or more counts support this clonotype. The V gene is TRBV28, the J gene TRBJ1-2, with D possibly matching TRBD1 (6 bases). Germline loops: CDR1 MDHEN, CDR2 SYDVKM. The CDR3 sequence is 15 residues long. Between the trimmed V and J ends, which lost 6 bases and 1 base, there was a span of 15 bases. The CDR3 region is CASRVDSVFNYGYTF. The CDR3 DNA follows: TGTGCCAGCAGGGTGGACAGCGTATTTAACTATGGCTACACCTTC.

This clonotype has ten or more counts. The chain uses TRBV28 and TRBJ2-7, with D possibly TRBD1 on 5 matching bases. V was clipped by 5 bases and J by 8 bases, with 19 bases between them. This CDR3 comprises 14 residues. Germline V gives CDR1 MDHEN, CDR2 SYDVKM. CDR3 protein: CASSLGYRSLKQYF. CDR3 nucleotides: TGTGCCAGCAGTCTGGGGTACAGGAGTTTGAAGCAGTACTTC.

The J gene is TRBJ1-1, the V gene TRBV5-6; 7 nucleotides line up with TRBD1. J lost 0 bases, V lost 1 base, and 9 bases had no gene match. Germline lookup yields CDR1 SGHDT and CDR2 YYEEEE. The CDR3 length is 17 residues. The CDR3 region has the DNA TGTGCCAGCAGCTTGTCAGGGGGTGTGGGGATGAACACTGAAGCTTTCTTT. Translating it yields CASSLSGGVGMNTEAFF.

This clonotype was counted many times. The chain is built from TRBV12-3 or TRBV12-4 and TRBJ2-1, with 11 bases identical to TRBD1. The length of the CDR3 is 16 residues. With 5 bases clipped from V and 0 bases from J, the junction kept 3 bases outside the gene matches. CDR3 loop: CASSTGTGGSYNEQFF. The CDR3 nucleotides read TGTGCCAGCAGTACCGGGACAGGGGGCTCCTACAATGAGCAGTTCTTC.

The genes are TRBV5-1 and TRBJ2-7; D gene unclear. Germline CDR1 and CDR2: SGHRS and YFSETQ. CDR3 length: 12 residues. Trimming stripped 0 bases from V and 5 bases from J, with 6 bases between. CDR3 amino acids: CASSLVGNEQYF. In DNA, the CDR3 is TGCGCCAGCAGCTTGGTAGGGAACGAGCAGTACTTC. Full variable domain (remainder filled in from reference TRBV5-1 and TRBJ2-7): KAGVTQTPRYLIKTRGQQVTLSCSPISGHRSVSWYQQTPGQGLQFLFEYFSETQRNKGNFPGRFSGRQFSNSRSEMNVSTLELGDSALYLCASSLVGNEQYFGPGTRLTVT.

The chain carries TRBV29-1 and TRBJ2-7; D is uncertain. V lost 4 bases and J 2 bases, leaving 3 bases between the germline ends. Germline V gives CDR1 SQVTM, CDR2 ANQGSEA. This CDR3 is built from 10 residues. The CDR3 nucleotides read TGCAGCGTTGGGGCCTACGAGCAGTACTTC. It specifies CSVGAYEQYF.

This clonotype was observed at least ten times. This rearrangement joins TRBV6-1 to TRBJ1-1; D unclear. V was shortened by 4 bases and J by 11 bases, with 11 bases between the two germline ends. CDR3 length: 11 residues. CDR1 is MNHNS and CDR2 is SASEGT in the germline V gene. The CDR3 is CASSVQVEAFF. The CDR3 DNA follows: TGTGCCAGCAGTGTCCAGGTCGAGGCTTTCTTT.

This clonotype was counted at least ten times. The chain has TRBV20-1 and TRBJ2-1, with TRBD2 matching 8 bases. The V segment lost 5 bases and the J segment 4 bases; nucleotides outside the gene matches: 16. In germline, CDR1 is DFQATT, CDR2 SNEGSKA (reference sequence). The CDR3 extends over 17 amino acids. In DNA, the CDR3 is TGCAGTGCTCATCCACCGGGGGGGCCAATAGGGTACAATGAGCAGTTCTTC. Encoded protein: CSAHPPGGPIGYNEQFF.

This clonotype was detected only a few times. The chain carries TRBV5-5 and TRBJ2-7; tentatively, D is TRBD2 (5 bases). V shed 1 base and J shed 5 bases, with 13 bases lying between them. Per germline, CDR1 SGHKS and CDR2 YYEKEE (reference sequence). The CDR3 runs to 14 residues. CDR3 sequence: CASSLTRAVHEQYF. In nucleotides, the CDR3 is TGTGCCAGCAGCTTGACTAGGGCTGTACACGAGCAGTACTTC.

The rearrangement joins TRBV6-1 to TRBJ1-5; no clear D gene. The CDR3 runs to 16 residues. The V end was cut by 8 bases, the J end by 0 bases, with 17 bases between. In germline, CDR1 is MNHNS, CDR2 SASEGT. CDR3 in amino acids: CASLAPAGYSNQPQHF. In nucleotides, the CDR3 is TGTGCCAGCCTCGCCCCCGCGGGATATAGCAATCAGCCCCAGCATTTT.

The table lists this clonotype with many counts. This sequence joins TRBV4-2 and TRBJ1-1; tentative D call: TRBD1 (5 bases). The CDR3 is made up of 14 amino acids. Germline V lookup: CDR1 LGHNA, CDR2 YNFKEQ. The V end was cut by 0 bases, the J end by 1 base, with 6 bases between. CDR3 protein: CASSQDRENTEAFF. The CDR3 DNA reads as TGTGCCAGCAGCCAAGACAGGGAGAACACTGAAGCTTTCTTT.

In this sample, this clonotype turned up a few times. This chain uses TRBV20-1 with TRBJ2-1; D not certain. V was clipped by 3 bases and J by 6 bases, with 9 bases between them. This CDR3 spans 12 amino acids. CDR1 and CDR2 (germline): DFQATT, SNEGSKA (reference sequence). CDR3 region: CSARSVFNEQFF. CDR3 nucleotide sequence: TGCAGTGCTAGGAGCGTCTTCAATGAGCAGTTCTTC.

This clonotype has a count of ten or more. The V gene is TRBV7-2, the J gene TRBJ2-7, with D possibly being TRBD1 (6 bases). V lost 5 bases to trimming and J lost 6 bases, with 14 bases between them. Germline V lookup: CDR1 SGHTA, CDR2 FQGNSA. CDR3 length: 13 residues. The CDR3 region has the DNA TGTGCCAGCAGCCCAACAGGGATCGGCGAGCAGTACTTC. Protein sequence: CASSPTGIGEQYF.

The table lists this clonotype with many counts. The CDR3 spells CASSLSSGLAGVWTYNEQFF. The CDR3 DNA reads as TGTGCCAGCAGCTTATCCTCGGGACTAGCGGGAGTATGGACCTACAATGAGCAGTTCTTC. The V gene is TRBV7-9, the J gene TRBJ2-1, with 14 bases matching TRBD2. CDR1 SEHNR and CDR2 FQNEAQ come from the germline V gene (reference sequence). The CDR3 contains 20 residues. The J segment lost 2 bases and the V segment lost 2 bases, leaving 11 bases of the junction unmatched.

The table lists this clonotype with many counts. The chain combines TRBV4-1 with TRBJ2-2; TRBD1 is a possible D gene (5 bases). Germline CDR1 and CDR2: MGHRA and YSYEKL. This CDR3 has 14 amino acids. V was clipped by 3 bases and J by 5 bases, with 10 bases between them. The DNA for the CDR3 is TGCGCCAGCAGCCATGACAGACAGACCGGGGAGCTGTTTTTT. Its protein is CASSHDRQTGELFF.

J is TRBJ2-2 and V is TRBV19, with TRBD2 matching over 7 bases. This CDR3 contains 13 residues. The V segment lost 9 bases and the J segment 0 bases; nucleotides outside the gene matches: 1. Looked up from germline, CDR1 is LNHDA and CDR2 is SQIVND (reference sequence). CDR3: CARTSPNTGELFF. The CDR3 nucleotides are TGTGCCAGGACTAGCCCGAACACCGGGGAGCTGTTTTTT.

In this sample, this clonotype turned up a few times. V and J are TRBV5-8 and TRBJ2-3; D call uncertain. Germline CDR1 SGHTS, CDR2 YDEGEE. Trimming took off 2 bases at V and 0 bases at J, with 4 bases between the two ends. The CDR3 loop spans 13 amino acids. The CDR3 DNA reads as TGTGCCAGCAGCTTCCAGAGCACAGATACGCAGTATTTT. This translates into CASSFQSTDTQYF.

This clonotype was detected many times. This rearrangement joins TRBV28 to TRBJ2-3; D ambiguous. CDR1 is MDHEN and CDR2 is SYDVKM in the germline V gene. The V end lost 4 bases, the J end lost 6 bases, and 14 bases lay between the germline ends. CDR3 length: 14 residues. This CDR3 reads CASSSNSNYDTQYF. CDR3 in DNA: TGTGCCAGCAGTTCCAATAGTAACTACGATACGCAGTATTTT.

This chain links TRBV5-8 with TRBJ1-2, with D hard to call. V was trimmed by 0 bases and J by 6 bases, leaving 21 bases between them. Germline CDR1 is SGHTS and CDR2 is YDEGEE. This CDR3 is 17 amino acids long. In nucleotides, the CDR3 is TGTGCCAGCAGCTTGGTGTCGGCAGCCTTTTACGGGGATGGCTACACCTTC. Protein: CASSLVSAAFYGDGYTF.